This T cell receptor (beta chain) emerged from a study of cytomegalovirus exposure and HLA in healthy donors. The protocol was immunoSEQ multiplex PCR, while the TCRdb copy is restricted to in-frame clones and leaves out a portion. The sample carries 200,000 to 250,000 clones, more than 75% recorded once. Separate from the approximately 650-subject first cohort, the approximately 120-subject validation cohort was the one that the donors belonged to. The germline V gene encodes CDR1 SGHNT and CDR2 YYREEE (reference sequence). The ends were cut back, 4 bases at V and 6 bases at J, with 8 bases in the middle. The CDR3 sequence is 12 residues long.

This TCR came from a man aged 18 to 29 in good health and CMV-seropositive. The sequenced sample was PBMCs. The chain employs TRBV5-4 and TRBJ2-1; no clear D gene. CDR3 in amino acids: CASSPSGNEQFF. The CDR3 bases are TGTGCCAGCAGCCCTTCTGGCAATGAGCAGTTCTTC. The full variable domain, completed using reference TRBV5-4 and TRBJ2-1, is ETGVTQSPTHLIKTRGQQVTLRCSSQSGHNTVSWYQQALGQGPQFIFQYYREEENGRGNFPPRFSGLQFPNYSSELNVNALELDDSALYLCASSPSGNEQFFGPGTRLTVL.